One TCR beta chain is described in this entry. This sample stems from a study of CD8+ T cells in alopecia areata. Looking at the study overall: The SALT score measured affected scalp surface percentage in treated patients.

The treatment was: oral pan-JAK inhibitor, 5-10 mg twice daily. As the sequencing template, cDNA was produced by extracting RNA and reverse transcribing it. Repertoires were generated with immunoSEQ multiplex PCR, while TCRdb's copy carries only in-frame clones and drops some. This table holds a few hundred thousand clones, around 57% found once. The CDR3 is 14 residues long. The V gene's germline CDR1 is LGHNA and CDR2 YSLEER. V lost 4 bases and J lost 5, with 15 bases in between. The input for sequencing was CD4+ T cells sorted from blood, taken at week 4, from a patient treated with tofacitinib. This sequence was found in a human donor with alopecia areata. V usage is TRBV4-3 and J usage is TRBJ2-7; D is perhaps TRBD1 (5 bases). The CDR3 coding sequence is TGCGCCAGCAGCCGCCGTAGGGGCTTCGACGAGCAGTACTTC. This sequence encodes CASSRRRGFDEQYF.